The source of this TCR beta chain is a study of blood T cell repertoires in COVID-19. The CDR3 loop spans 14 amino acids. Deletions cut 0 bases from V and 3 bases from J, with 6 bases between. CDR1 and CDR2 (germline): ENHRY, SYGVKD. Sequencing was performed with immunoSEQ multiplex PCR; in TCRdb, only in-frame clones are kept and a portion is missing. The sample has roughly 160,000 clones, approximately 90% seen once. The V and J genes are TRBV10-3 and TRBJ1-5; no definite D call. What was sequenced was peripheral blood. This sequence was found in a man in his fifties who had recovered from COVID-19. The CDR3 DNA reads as TGTGCCATCAGTGAGTCGGGAGACAATCAGCCCCAGCATTTT. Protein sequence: CAISESGDNQPQHF.